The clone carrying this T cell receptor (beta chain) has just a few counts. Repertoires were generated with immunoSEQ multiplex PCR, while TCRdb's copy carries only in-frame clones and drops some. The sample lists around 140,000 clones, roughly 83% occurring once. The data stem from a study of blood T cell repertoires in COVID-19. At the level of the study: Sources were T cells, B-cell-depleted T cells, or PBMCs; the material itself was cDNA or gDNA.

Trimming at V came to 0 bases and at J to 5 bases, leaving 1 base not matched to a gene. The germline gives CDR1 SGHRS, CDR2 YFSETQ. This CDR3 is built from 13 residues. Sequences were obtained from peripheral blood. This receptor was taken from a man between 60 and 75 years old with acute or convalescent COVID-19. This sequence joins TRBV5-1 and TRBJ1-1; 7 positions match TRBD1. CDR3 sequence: CASSLEGATEAFF. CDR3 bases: TGCGCCAGCAGCTTGGAGGGGGCGACTGAAGCTTTCTTT.